What follows is one T cell receptor (beta chain) and its context. The antigen is undetermined. The data were obtained in a study of monozygotic twins with inflammatory bowel disease. Study-level points and caveats: Twin pairs that were concordant did not differ from discordant pairs in repertoire similarity, possibly from limited power.

CDR3 length equals 18 residues. CDR1 SQVTM and CDR2 ANQGSEA come from the germline V gene. TCRdb reanalyzed the 5' RACE reads and collapses them to one entry per CDR3 protein, without DNA. This sample's clone table lists approximately 330,000 distinct CDR3 sequences. Source material: blood. This chain connects TRBV29-1 to TRBJ2-4; TCRdb's D call, TRBD2, is unchecked because there is no DNA. The TCR was taken from a human donor with ulcerative colitis or Crohn's disease, or a healthy co-twin of an affected twin (not recorded which). The CDR3 sequence: CSVVSSWLAGGLKNIQYF.